This T cell receptor beta chain was profiled in a study of T cell clones after liver transplantation (dated by TCRdb to between 2018 and 2020). As for the study more broadly: The samples were obtained from ITN030ST, a randomized trial that attempted immunosuppression withdrawal within 2 years after liver transplantation. Blood samples were collected pre-transplant, pre-randomization before withdrawal, and post-randomization after either full withdrawal or failed withdrawal. Third party-reactive TCRbeta sequences were also identified from pre-transplant MLRs to serve as an antigen-independent comparator for donor-reactive sequences. After a pre-transplant mixed lymphocyte reaction, TCRbeta sequencing was used to pinpoint donor-reactive T cell clones, which were subsequently tracked in post-transplant blood. Of the 8 liver transplant recipients making up the studied cohort, 3 were classified as tolerant and 5 as non-tolerant. Three of the eight recipients were HCV-positive; the others were transplanted for non-autoimmune, non-viral indications. To count as tolerant, a recipient had to stay completely off immunosuppression for at least one year without liver enzymes climbing beyond twice the upper limit of normal. No induction therapy was given to the subjects, and standard immunosuppression was administered until randomization at 12-24 months post-transplant.

The time point tag for this specimen amounts to: pre-transplant. Unstimulated PBMCs, after thawing, were stained for CD3, CD4 and CD8 and then FACS-sorted into CD3+CD4+ and CD3+CD8+ populations. All 8 studied subjects were randomized to withdrawal of immunosuppression. The Qiagen DNeasy Blood and Tissue Kit was used to isolate genomic DNA. Trimming takes 6 bases off V and 6 bases off J; junction bases not matched to a gene: 3. The CDR3 runs 12 amino acids, cysteine and phenylalanine included. The DNA shown is the 36-base CDR3, in frame from base 1. As encoded in the germline V gene, CDR1 is MDHEN while CDR2 is SYDVKM. Using immunoSEQ, frozen genomic DNA was subjected to high-throughput TCRbeta CDR3 sequencing, a process that included PCR amplification, mapping, bias correction and internal controls. Under the source paper's analysis protocol: Only productive rearrangements were retained, with each unique TCRbeta sequence defined by its CDR3 nucleotide sequence together with its V and J gene. For a sequence to be called donor-reactive, it needed a frequency of at least 0.01% and at least 5-fold expansion in CFSE-low cells compared with unstimulated pre-transplant cells. To ensure at least 90% detection power, minimum frequency thresholds were set for each subject based on that subject's lowest-template unstimulated sample. Jensen-Shannon divergence between the top 1000 TCRbeta sequences after and before transplant was used to measure repertoire turnover. Changes in detection of donor-reactive sequences were tested with two-sided Fisher's exact tests. In TCRdb, the immuneACCESS table is reduced to in-frame sequences with V and J assigned. These tables do not hold every clone; where another copy was compared, an unresolved V gene accounts for under half, and the others remain unexplained. V, J and clone size were drawn from that table, and D and trimming were deduced from the DNA. This sample comprises roughly 20,000 clones, roughly 88% of them detected only once. 10% to 15% of the sample comes from the top ten.

A remark on this clone: It lacks a known antigen. Nothing much larger sits one base from this clone, and base qualities are not available.

General conclusions and limits of the study: When repertoire turnover was accounted for, significantly reduced detection of donor-reactive sequences was found in 7 of 8 subjects for CD4 and in 8 of 8 subjects for CD8. Circulating donor-reactive CD4 TCRbeta sequences fell significantly post-transplant in most of the 8 subjects, irrespective of tolerance or HCV status. Because allograft tissue specimens were not available, migration of donor-reactive T cells into the graft, rather than deletion, may have occurred. Low numbers of available donor cells limited the measurable donor-reactive repertoire in a couple of subjects. The conclusions were considered preliminary, being limited by small, heterogeneous patient numbers and non-standardized post-transplant time points. The decline in donor-reactive sequences exceeded the decline in third party-reactive sequences, suggesting partial antigen-specific deletion that was unrelated to withdrawal success.

This specimen consisted of CD8+ T cells from blood, obtained before liver transplant. The sequence derives from a human donor who received a liver transplant. This chain is built from TRBV28 and TRBJ1-1; the central 8 bases match TRBD1. The CDR3 corresponds to CASRLTGAEAFF. The sequenced DNA: TGTGCCAGCAGGCTGACAGGGGCTGAAGCTTTCTTT.